This TCR beta chain was captured by sequencing in a study of cytomegalovirus exposure and HLA in healthy donors. Broader study findings: The study dropped some indistinguishable V segments, TRBV6-2 and TRBV6-3 among them.

Comments on this clone: Antigen specificity is unknown.

Germline loops: CDR1 SGHRS, CDR2 YFSETQ. The CDR3 consists of 10 residues. Trimming removed 3 bases at V and 8 bases at J, with 3 bases between. The PCR ran on 60 Vbeta and 13 Jbeta primers. Repertoires were generated with immunoSEQ multiplex PCR, while TCRdb's copy carries only in-frame clones and drops some. Of roughly 100,000 clones in the sample, roughly 79% were seen once. V and J are TRBV5-1 and TRBJ1-3; D not resolved. The clonotype originates from a woman aged 40 to 50 in good health and CMV-seronegative. Sequencing was carried out using PBMCs. The CDR3 region has the DNA TGCGCCAGCAGCTCGGACACCATATATTTT. Translating gives CASSSDTIYF.